This passage covers 30 T cell receptor beta chains from one sample sequenced in a study of cytomegalovirus exposure and HLA in healthy donors (dated by TCRdb to the late 2010s). Library creation used the immunoSEQ multiplex PCR assay. For the multiplex PCR, a mixture combining 60 forward primers for TCR Vbeta segments and 13 reverse primers for TCR Jbeta segments was used. Imported from immuneACCESS, the table was reduced by TCRdb to in-frame sequences with V and J called. These copies leave out some clones; in studies compared against another copy, an unresolved V gene accounts for under half, and the cause of the remainder is not known. Present in this sample are about 64,000 clones, approximately 83% of which were seen just once. Of the sample, approximately 12% is held by the ten largest clones. Sequencing used PBMCs. The receptors shown here come from a female donor in good health and CMV-seronegative.

The rearrangement uses TRBV6-6 and TRBJ1-1; 9 bases fit TRBD1. Per the germline V gene, CDR1 is MNHNY and CDR2 is SVGAGI (reference sequence). V lost 4 bases, J lost 5 bases, and 5 bases stayed unmatched. The CDR3 consists of 14 residues. The DNA of the CDR3 is TGTGCCAGCAGTTCGGGACAGGGCGGAACTGAAGCTTTCTTT. Protein sequence: CASSSGQGGTEAFF.

The rearrangement uses TRBV19 and TRBJ2-3; 9 bases agree with TRBD1. Germline-derived CDR1 and CDR2 are LNHDA and SQIVND (reference sequence). The CDR3 is made up of 16 amino acids. Trimming took 3 bases from V and 3 from J; bases not matched to a gene: 7. The CDR3 reads CASSMEQGAGTDTQYF. The CDR3 DNA reads as TGTGCCAGTAGTATGGAACAGGGGGCCGGGACAGATACGCAGTATTTT.

The rearrangement joins TRBV6-5 to TRBJ1-2, with 7 bases fitting TRBD1. Per the germline V gene, CDR1 is MNHEY and CDR2 is SVGAGI. V lost 6 bases to trimming and J lost 2 bases; unmatched junction nucleotides: 3. This CDR3 is 13 amino acids long. CDR3 nucleotides: TGTGCCAGCAGGGTGGACAGGAACTATGGCTACACCTTC. It yields the protein CASRVDRNYGYTF.

This sequence joins TRBV5-1 and TRBJ2-4; TRBD2 is a possible D gene (5 bases). Trimming took 4 bases from V and 0 from J, leaving 14 bases between them. CDR3 length: 16 residues. Germline loops: CDR1 SGHRS, CDR2 YFSETQ. This chain's CDR3 is CASSQSGILAKNIQYF. The CDR3 DNA sequence: TGCGCCAGCAGCCAGTCCGGGATCCTAGCCAAAAACATTCAGTACTTC.

This rearrangement joins TRBV20-1 to TRBJ2-1; D is perhaps TRBD1 (6 bases). Trimming took 5 bases from V and 6 from J, leaving 8 bases between them. The CDR3 extends over 11 amino acids. In germline, CDR1 is DFQATT, CDR2 SNEGSKA (reference sequence). CDR3 bases: TGCAGTGCTGAACAGGGCAATGAGCAGTTCTTC. Translated, it gives CSAEQGNEQFF.

The V gene is TRBV5-1, the J gene TRBJ2-7, with 8 bases lining up with TRBD2. Germline V CDR1 and CDR2: SGHRS, YFSETQ. Trimming removed 6 bases from V and 3 bases from J; junction bases left unmatched: 8. This CDR3 is built from 14 residues. The CDR3 reads CASTLTSGNYEQYF. In nucleotides, the CDR3 is TGCGCCAGCACACTAACTAGCGGCAACTACGAGCAGTACTTC.

This clone appeared a few times. The chain links TRBV5-5 to TRBJ2-7, with TRBD1 identical over 9 bases. The CDR3 runs to 13 residues. V lost 4 bases to trimming and J lost 2 bases; unmatched junction nucleotides: 1. From germline, CDR1 is SGHKS and CDR2 YYEKEE (reference sequence). DNA of the CDR3: TGTGCCAGCAGCCGACAGGGGGCCTACGAGCAGTACTTC. It is translated as CASSRQGAYEQYF.

The chain is built from TRBV27 and TRBJ2-7, with TRBD1 matching over 8 bases. The CDR3 loop spans 16 amino acids. The ends lost 3 bases at V and 2 bases at J; junction bases unmatched: 9. From germline, CDR1 is MNHEY and CDR2 SMNVEV (reference sequence). The CDR3 bases are TGTGCCAGCAGTTTGGGGTGGACAGGGAAAGCCTACGAGCAGTACTTC. It specifies CASSLGWTGKAYEQYF.

In the case of this clone: Germline and junction disagree at one end, which may indicate a read error. Distinct nucleotide sequences in the sample also encode this CDR3. The chain links TRBV7-2 to TRBJ2-4, with D perhaps TRBD2 (6 bases). This CDR3 region has 15 residues. Germline assignment: CDR1 SGHTA and CDR2 FQGNSA. Here the CDR3 DNA reads TGCGCCAGCAGGGAGGCTGGTCAAGCCAAAAACATTCAGTACTTC. Encoded protein: CASREAGQAKNIQYF.

The V call is TRBV7-3, the J call TRBJ2-3, with 10 positions matching TRBD2. Germline-derived CDR1 and CDR2 are SGHTA and FQGTGA. V lost 2 bases and J lost 4; bases outside the gene matches: 6. This CDR3 region has 16 residues. The CDR3 spells CASSLSSGRSPDTQYF. CDR3 nucleotide sequence: TGTGCCAGCAGCTTATCTAGCGGGAGATCCCCAGATACGCAGTATTTT. The whole variable domain, filled in from reference TRBV7-3 and TRBJ2-3, reads GAGVSQTPSNKVTEKGKYVELRCDPISGHTALYWYRQSLGQGPEFLIYFQGTGAADDSGLPNDRFFAVRPEGSVSTLKIQRTERGDSAVYLCASSLSSGRSPDTQYFGPGTRLTVL.

The chain joins TRBV9 to TRBJ2-1; TRBD2 matches at 9 bases. The CDR3 sequence is 15 residues long. V dropped 4 bases and J dropped 0; count of bases not matched to a gene: 2. Germline CDR1 reads SGDLS; CDR2 reads YYNGEE. CDR3 nucleotide sequence: TGTGCCAGCAGCTCTAGCGGGGACTCCTACAATGAGCAGTTCTTC. As protein: CASSSSGDSYNEQFF.

The chain recombines TRBV7-3 with TRBJ1-6; D unclear. Trimming shortened V by 5 bases and J by 6 bases, and 14 bases separated the two germline ends. Germline CDR1 reads SGHTA; CDR2 reads FQGTGA. The CDR3 length is 15 residues. Written as DNA, the CDR3 is TGTGCCAGCAGCCCCTCGGTTGGTCCTAATTCACCCCTCCACTTT. Translated, it gives CASSPSVGPNSPLHF.

The genes are TRBV4-3 and TRBJ2-6, with D tentatively TRBD2 (5 bases). Germline V gene lookup returns CDR1 LGHNA and CDR2 YSLEER. The CDR3 sequence is 16 residues long. V shed 1 base and J shed 0 bases, with 7 bases lying between them. The CDR3 DNA sequence: TGCGCCAGCAGCCAAGGCGGACTCTCTGGGGCCAACGTCCTGACTTTC. Translation: CASSQGGLSGANVLTF.

V gene TRBV14 combines with J gene TRBJ2-3; maybe TRBD2 (5 bases). The CDR3 has 13 amino acids. Trimming cost V 1 base and J 6 bases, with 8 bases left between them. Germline CDR1 reads SGHDN; CDR2 reads FVKESK. The CDR3 nucleotides read TGTGCCAGCAGCCAAGTCGGGGTCGATACGCAGTATTTT. Translating gives CASSQVGVDTQYF.

About this clone itself: This specimen includes other DNA sequences encoding the same CDR3. The V gene is TRBV27, the J gene TRBJ2-7; 7 bases map to TRBD1. Germline CDR1 reads MNHEY; CDR2 reads SMNVEV (reference sequence). CDR3 length: 16 amino acids. The trim removed 2 bases at V and 0 bases at J, leaving 7 bases unmatched. The CDR3 region is CASSLVGQVRSYEQYF. The DNA for the CDR3 is TGTGCCAGCAGTTTAGTTGGACAGGTCCGCTCCTACGAGCAGTACTTC.

V gene TRBV6-4 combines with J gene TRBJ1-1; D is possibly TRBD1 (6 bases). V was shortened by 10 bases and J by 4 bases, with 19 bases between the two germline ends. Looked up from germline, CDR1 is MRHNA and CDR2 is SNTAGT. This CDR3 has 14 amino acids. The CDR3 nucleotides are TGTGCCACCGTTCAGGGGATACGGGCCACTGAAGCTTTCTTT. Translated, it gives CATVQGIRATEAFF.

The chain recombines TRBV6-5 with TRBJ2-7; no definite D call. With 4 bases removed from V and 4 bases from J, the gap between germline ends came to 5 bases. CDR3 length: 11 amino acids. Germline V lookup: CDR1 MNHEY, CDR2 SVGAGI. CDR3 in DNA: TGTGCCAGCAGTTCCAAATACGAGCAGTACTTC. Translated: CASSSKYEQYF.

J is TRBJ1-1 and V is TRBV9; D remains ambiguous. The germline gives CDR1 SGDLS, CDR2 YYNGEE. V was shortened by 0 bases and J by 3 bases, with 15 bases between the two germline ends. This CDR3 is 16 amino acids long. This chain's CDR3 is CASSVALSMADTEAFF. For the CDR3, the DNA is TGTGCCAGCAGCGTAGCTCTTTCCATGGCGGACACTGAAGCTTTCTTT.

This clone has a handful of counts. The sample holds other DNA sequences that translate to the same CDR3. The genes are TRBV5-1 and TRBJ1-3; 7 positions agree with TRBD1. Germline loops: CDR1 SGHRS, CDR2 YFSETQ. This CDR3 is built from 14 residues. Unmatched junction bases numbered 5, after V lost 4 bases and J lost 4 bases. CDR3 nucleotides: TGCGCCAGCAGCCTAGGGACAGACGGAAACACCATATATTTT. Its translation: CASSLGTDGNTIYF.

This clone was counted between two and nine times. This chain links TRBV29-1 with TRBJ2-1; 14 bases match TRBD2. The CDR3 has 13 residues. The V gene's germline CDR1 is SQVTM and CDR2 ANQGSEA. J gave up 7 bases and V 8 bases, and 4 bases lay outside the gene matches. CDR3 sequence: CSSRLAGGNEQFF. CDR3 DNA sequence: TGCAGCTCCAGACTAGCGGGAGGGAATGAGCAGTTCTTC.

The chain uses TRBV19 and TRBJ2-3; TRBD2 aligns across 11 bases. Per germline, CDR1 LNHDA and CDR2 SQIVND (reference sequence). After removal of 6 bases from V and 6 bases from J, the junction contained 5 bases not matched to a gene. CDR3 size: 14 residues. The CDR3 loop is CASRLAGEADTQYF. The CDR3 DNA is TGTGCCAGTAGACTAGCGGGAGAGGCTGATACGCAGTATTTT. Looking up the rest from reference TRBV19 and TRBJ2-3 gives the full variable domain: DGGITQSPKYLFRKEGQNVTLSCEQNLNHDAMYWYRQDPGQGLRLIYYSQIVNDFQKGDIAEGYSVSREKKESFPLTVTSAQKNPTAFYLCASRLAGEADTQYFGPGTRLTVL.

This chain connects TRBV30 to TRBJ2-2, with D possibly TRBD2 on 6 matching bases. CDR1 GTSNPN and CDR2 SVGIG come from the germline V gene (reference sequence). V lost 6 bases to trimming and J lost 4 bases, with 21 bases between them. The CDR3 totals 16 residues. The CDR3, as DNA: TGTGCCTGCCTCCCATCGGGGGTGGTGAGCACCGGGGAGCTGTTTTTT. Amino acid sequence: CACLPSGVVSTGELFF. The whole variable domain, filled in from reference TRBV30 and TRBJ2-2, reads SQTIHQWPATLVQPVGSPLSLECTVEGTSNPNLYWYRQAAGRGLQLLFYSVGIGQISSEVPQNLSASRPQDRQFILSSKKLLLSDSGFYLCACLPSGVVSTGELFFGEGSRLTVL.

This clone was detected only once. V gene TRBV5-1 combines with J gene TRBJ2-5; perhaps TRBD1 as D (5 bases). The germline V gene has CDR1 SGHRS and CDR2 YFSETQ. The CDR3 is 15 residues long. V lost 0 bases and J lost 4, with 13 bases in between. CDR3 amino acids: CASSLGQGARETQYF. CDR3 bases: TGCGCCAGCAGCTTGGGACAAGGGGCCCGAGAGACCCAGTACTTC.

J is TRBJ2-7 and V is TRBV19; D might be TRBD1 (6 bases). The CDR3 runs to 14 residues. The V end lost 9 bases, the J end lost 2 bases, and 17 bases lay between the germline ends. The germline CDR1 and CDR2 sequences are LNHDA and SQIVND (reference sequence). In DNA form, the CDR3 reads TGTGCCAGCTCTAGGGGGAGTTCCCCCTACGAGCAGTACTTC. Translating gives CASSRGSSPYEQYF.

The chain combines TRBV5-6 with TRBJ1-3; D uncertain. V lost 7 bases, J lost 0 bases, and 11 bases lay in between. The germline gives CDR1 SGHDT, CDR2 YYEEEE. CDR3 length equals 14 residues. The CDR3 loop reads CASRRMGSGNTIYF. CDR3 nucleotides: TGTGCCAGCCGGCGGATGGGCTCTGGAAACACCATATATTTT.

Here the CDR3 DNA reads TGCGCCAGCAGCCTCTCCACCGTGGGGGGAAACATTCAGTACTTC. It codes for CASSLSTVGGNIQYF. This chain joins TRBV5-1 and TRBJ2-4; D may be TRBD2 (6 bases). V lost 4 bases and J lost 6, with 17 bases in between. Germline values: CDR1 SGHRS, CDR2 YFSETQ. CDR3 length equals 15 residues.

The chain employs TRBV13 and TRBJ1-4, with 7 bases fitting TRBD1. Germline V CDR1 and CDR2: PRHDT, FYEKMQ (reference sequence). This CDR3 comprises 19 residues. With V trimmed by 1 base and J by 7 bases, 18 bases remained unmatched. The chain's CDR3 is CASSLVLRGDRLDCEKLFF. The CDR3 coding sequence is TGTGCCAGCAGCTTAGTCCTCAGGGGGGACCGACTAGATTGTGAAAAACTGTTTTTT.

The chain is built from TRBV5-1 and TRBJ2-3, with TRBD2 identical over 7 bases. CDR3 length equals 14 residues. The V and J ends lost 1 base and 8 bases, in that order; junction bases with no gene match: 7. The germline gives CDR1 SGHRS, CDR2 YFSETQ. The CDR3 spells CASSLSGIQGTQYF. CDR3 DNA sequence: TGCGCCAGCAGCTTGAGCGGGATCCAGGGTACGCAGTATTTT.

The chain links TRBV5-1 to TRBJ2-1; 7 nucleotides line up with TRBD1. V lost 5 bases and J lost 5; bases outside the gene matches: 10. CDR1 and CDR2 (germline): SGHRS, YFSETQ. This CDR3 contains 15 residues. CDR3 coding DNA: TGCGCCAGCAGGCAAGGACAGGTAGCCAACAATGAGCAGTTCTTC. Translation gives CASRQGQVANNEQFF.

This clone was recorded a few times. The chain couples TRBV5-1 to TRBJ2-7; D may be TRBD1 (6 bases). CDR3 length: 12 residues. Trimming removed 5 bases at V and 1 base at J, with 7 bases between. Germline V lookup: CDR1 SGHRS, CDR2 YFSETQ. CDR3 sequence: CASRGTSYEQYF. Written as DNA, the CDR3 is TGCGCCAGCAGGGGGACATCCTACGAGCAGTACTTC.